A selection of T cell receptor beta chains follows, all from one sample in a study of cytomegalovirus exposure and HLA in healthy donors. Assay: immunoSEQ multiplex PCR; the TCRdb copy retains only in-frame clones and omits some. The table lists around 80,000 clones, roughly 79% of them singletons. Source material: PBMCs. These receptors were obtained from a man aged 40-49 years in good health and CMV-seronegative. CDR3s include the opening cysteine and the closing phenylalanine or tryptophan. A D gene is named only where the DNA matches it firmly. Clone sizes are given selectively: once, few, many, or a class where the clone is expanded.

D: NA
size: NA
J: TRBJ2-1
V: TRBV5-1
DNA: TGCGCCAGCAGCTCGTCTATTACTGAGCAGTTCTTC
CDR3: CASSSSITEQFF

D: NA
size: few
J: TRBJ2-6
V: TRBV6-1
DNA: TGTGCCAGCAGTGAAAATTACTCTGGGGCCAACGGCCTGACTTTC
CDR3: CASSENYSGANGLTF

D: NA
size: NA
J: TRBJ1-2
V: TRBV7-6
DNA: TGTGCCAGCAGCTTCCAACAGGGAGGGAACTATGGCTACACCTTC
CDR3: CASSFQQGGNYGYTF

D: TRBD2
size: once
J: TRBJ2-1
V: TRBV7-3
DNA: TGTGCCAGCAGCGATAGCGGGAGCTCCTACAATGAGCAGTTCTTC
CDR3: CASSDSGSSYNEQFF

D: TRBD1
size: NA
J: TRBJ1-2
V: TRBV30
DNA: TGTGCCTGGAGCCCCGGACAGGTCGGCTACACCTTC
CDR3: CAWSPGQVGYTF

D: TRBD1
size: NA
J: TRBJ1-2
V: TRBV7-3
DNA: TGTGCCAGCAGCCCGAAGGGGGGACAGGGCCCTTCGCTGGGTGGCTACACCTTC
CDR3: CASSPKGGQGPSLGGYTF

D: TRBD1
size: NA
J: TRBJ2-3
V: TRBV7-9
DNA: TGTGCCAGCAGCTTAGGACAGGGGGGAGATACGCAGTATTTT
CDR3: CASSLGQGGDTQYF

D: TRBD1
size: NA
J: TRBJ1-2
V: TRBV28
DNA: TGTGCCAGCAGTTTATGGGCAGGGGGCAGGGATGGCTACACCTTC
CDR3: CASSLWAGGRDGYTF

D: TRBD2
size: NA
J: TRBJ2-1
V: TRBV5-4
DNA: TGTGCCAGCAGGGCCGGGACTAGTAATGGCAATGAGCAGTTCTTC
CDR3: CASRAGTSNGNEQFF

D: NA
size: NA
J: TRBJ1-1
V: TRBV6-1
DNA: TGTGCCAGCAGTGGTCTATGGGGGGACACTGAAGCTTTCTTT
CDR3: CASSGLWGDTEAFF

D: NA
size: NA
J: TRBJ2-2
V: TRBV6-5
DNA: TGTGCCAGCAGTTACCCGGAGGGCCTCGGGGAGCTGTTTTTT
CDR3: CASSYPEGLGELFF

D: NA
size: NA
J: TRBJ1-1
V: TRBV19
DNA: TGTGCCAGTACCATGGGGGGGGCCAGGAACACTGAAGCTTTCTTT
CDR3: CASTMGGARNTEAFF

D: TRBD2
size: NA
J: TRBJ2-1
V: TRBV14
DNA: TGTGCCAGCAGCGGGAGGGCTTACAATGAGCAGTTCTTC
CDR3: CASSGRAYNEQFF

D: NA
size: NA
J: TRBJ1-1
V: TRBV5-1
DNA: TGCGCCAGCAGCCTTCAGGGTCAGAGGAACACTGAAGCTTTCTTT
CDR3: CASSLQGQRNTEAFF

D: NA
size: NA
J: TRBJ2-7
V: TRBV30
DNA: TGTGCCTGGAGTCCGGGCTCCTACGAGCAGTACTTC
CDR3: CAWSPGSYEQYF

D: NA
size: NA
J: TRBJ2-7
V: TRBV5-4
DNA: TGTGCCAGCAGCGTCCCAACTGGACTTACCGAGCAGTACTTC
CDR3: CASSVPTGLTEQYF

D: TRBD2
size: few
J: TRBJ2-6
V: TRBV4-1
DNA: TGCGCCAGCAGCCAAAGACTAGCGGGAGCCGCTGGGGCCAACGTCCTGACTTTC
CDR3: CASSQRLAGAAGANVLTF

D: NA
size: NA
J: TRBJ1-1
V: TRBV19
DNA: TGTGCCAGTAGTATGATACAGGGTAAGACTGAAGCTTTCTTT
CDR3: CASSMIQGKTEAFF

D: TRBD2
size: NA
J: TRBJ2-2
V: TRBV5-1
DNA: TGCGCCAGCAGCCCAGGGAGGGTTAGCGGGGAGCTGTTTTTT
CDR3: CASSPGRVSGELFF

D: TRBD1
size: NA
J: TRBJ1-4
V: TRBV4-2
DNA: TGTGCCAGCAGCCAAGGACAGGGTAATGAAAAACTGTTTTTT
CDR3: CASSQGQGNEKLFF

D: NA
size: few
J: TRBJ2-7
V: TRBV6-5
DNA: TGTGCCAGCAGTTACACGAACTCCGCGACAGCCTACGAGCAGTACTTC
CDR3: CASSYTNSATAYEQYF

D: NA
size: NA
J: TRBJ1-4
V: TRBV2
DNA: TGTGCCAGCAGCTCAGGGGCAACTAATGAAAAACTGTTTTTT
CDR3: CASSSGATNEKLFF

D: TRBD2
size: once
J: TRBJ2-3
V: TRBV6-1
DNA: TGTGCCAGCAGTGACCTAGCGGGAGGTTATACGCAGTATTTT
CDR3: CASSDLAGGYTQYF

D: TRBD1
size: NA
J: TRBJ2-7
V: TRBV5-1
DNA: TGCGCCAGCAGCTCGGGACAGGCGGCGGCTACGAAGCAGTACTTC
CDR3: CASSSGQAAATKQYF

D: NA
size: NA
J: TRBJ1-6
V: TRBV19
DNA: TGTGCCAGTAGTACTGGACTCGGACCCAATTCACCCCTCCACTTT
CDR3: CASSTGLGPNSPLHF

D: NA
size: once
J: TRBJ2-2
V: TRBV4-2
DNA: TGTGCCAGCGTAGGGATGGACACCGGGGGGCTGTTTTTT
CDR3: CASVGMDTGGLFF

D: NA
size: NA
J: TRBJ1-2
V: TRBV28
DNA: TGTGCCAGCAGAGGGGGGGGCCTAACTATCGGCTACACCTTC
CDR3: CASRGGGLTIGYTF